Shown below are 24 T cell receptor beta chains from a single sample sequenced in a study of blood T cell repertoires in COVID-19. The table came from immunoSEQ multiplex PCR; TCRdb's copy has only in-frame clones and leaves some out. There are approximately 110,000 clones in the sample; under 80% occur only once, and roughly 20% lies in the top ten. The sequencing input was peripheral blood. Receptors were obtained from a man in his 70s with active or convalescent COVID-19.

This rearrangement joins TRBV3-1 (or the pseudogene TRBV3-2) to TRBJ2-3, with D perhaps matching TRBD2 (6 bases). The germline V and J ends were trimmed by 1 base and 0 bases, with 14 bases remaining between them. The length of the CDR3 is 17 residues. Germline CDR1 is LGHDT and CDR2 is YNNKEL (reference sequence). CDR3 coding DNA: TGTGCCAGCAGCCAAGGTACTCAGCGGGTTAGCACAGATACGCAGTATTTT. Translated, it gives CASSQGTQRVSTDTQYF.

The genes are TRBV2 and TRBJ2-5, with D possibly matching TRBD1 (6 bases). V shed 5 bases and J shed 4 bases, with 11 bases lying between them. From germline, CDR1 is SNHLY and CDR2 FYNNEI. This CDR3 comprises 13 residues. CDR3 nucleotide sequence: TGTGCCAGCAGTCCGGGACACATAGAGACCCAGTACTTC. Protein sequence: CASSPGHIETQYF. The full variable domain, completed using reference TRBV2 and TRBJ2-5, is EPEVTQTPSHQVTQMGQEVILRCVPISNHLYFYWYRQILGQKVEFLVSFYNNEISEKSEIFDDQFSVERPDGSNFTLKIRSTKLEDSAMYFCASSPGHIETQYFGPGTRLLVL.

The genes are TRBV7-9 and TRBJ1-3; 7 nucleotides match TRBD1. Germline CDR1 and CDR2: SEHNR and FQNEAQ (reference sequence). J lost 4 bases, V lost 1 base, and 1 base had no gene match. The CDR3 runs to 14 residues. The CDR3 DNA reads TGTGCCAGCAGCTTAGGAGGGGGCGGAAACACCATATATTTT. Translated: CASSLGGGGNTIYF.

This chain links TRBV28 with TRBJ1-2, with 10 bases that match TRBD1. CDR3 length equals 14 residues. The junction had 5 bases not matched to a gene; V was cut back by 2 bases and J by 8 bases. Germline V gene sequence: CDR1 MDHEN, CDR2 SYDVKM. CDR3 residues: CASSLPTGGRGYTF. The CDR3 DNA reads TGTGCCAGCAGTTTACCGACAGGGGGCAGGGGCTACACCTTC.

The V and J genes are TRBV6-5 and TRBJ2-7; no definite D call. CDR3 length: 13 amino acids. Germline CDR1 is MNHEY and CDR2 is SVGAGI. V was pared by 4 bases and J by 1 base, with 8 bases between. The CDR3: CASSFKRSYEQYF. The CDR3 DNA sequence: TGTGCCAGCAGTTTCAAACGGTCCTACGAGCAGTACTTC.

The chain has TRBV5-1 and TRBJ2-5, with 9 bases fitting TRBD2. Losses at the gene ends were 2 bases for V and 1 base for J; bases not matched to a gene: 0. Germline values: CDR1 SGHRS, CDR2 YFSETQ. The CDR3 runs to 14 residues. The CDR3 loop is CASSFSGGQETQYF. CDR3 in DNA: TGCGCCAGCAGCTTTAGCGGGGGCCAAGAGACCCAGTACTTC. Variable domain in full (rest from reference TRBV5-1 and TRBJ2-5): KAGVTQTPRYLIKTRGQQVTLSCSPISGHRSVSWYQQTPGQGLQFLFEYFSETQRNKGNFPGRFSGRQFSNSRSEMNVSTLELGDSALYLCASSFSGGQETQYFGPGTRLLVL.

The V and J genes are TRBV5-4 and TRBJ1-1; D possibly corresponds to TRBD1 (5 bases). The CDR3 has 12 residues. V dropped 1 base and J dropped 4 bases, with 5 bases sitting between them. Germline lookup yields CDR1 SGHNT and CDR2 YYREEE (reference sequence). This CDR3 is CASSLQGTEAFF. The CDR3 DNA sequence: TGTGCCAGCAGCTTGCAGGGCACTGAAGCTTTCTTT.

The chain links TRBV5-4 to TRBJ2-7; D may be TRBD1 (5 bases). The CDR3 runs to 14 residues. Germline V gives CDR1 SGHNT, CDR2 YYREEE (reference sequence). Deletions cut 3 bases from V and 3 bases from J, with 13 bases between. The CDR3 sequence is CASSSQGMSYEQYF. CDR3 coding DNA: TGTGCCAGCAGCTCTCAGGGAATGAGCTACGAGCAGTACTTC. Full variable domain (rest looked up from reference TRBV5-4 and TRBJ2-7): ETGVTQSPTHLIKTRGQQVTLRCSSQSGHNTVSWYQQALGQGPQFIFQYYREEENGRGNFPPRFSGLQFPNYSSELNVNALELDDSALYLCASSSQGMSYEQYFGPGTRLTVT.

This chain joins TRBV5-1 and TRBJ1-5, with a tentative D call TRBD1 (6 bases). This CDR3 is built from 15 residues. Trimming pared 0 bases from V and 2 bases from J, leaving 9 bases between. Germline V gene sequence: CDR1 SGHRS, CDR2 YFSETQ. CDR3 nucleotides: TGCGCCAGCAGCTTGGAGGGGGTTGGCAATCAGCCCCAGCATTTT. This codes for CASSLEGVGNQPQHF.

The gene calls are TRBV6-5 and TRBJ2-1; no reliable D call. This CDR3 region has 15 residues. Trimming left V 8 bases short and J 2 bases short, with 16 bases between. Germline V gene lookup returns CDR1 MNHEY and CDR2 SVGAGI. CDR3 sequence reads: CASEASEYAYNEQFF. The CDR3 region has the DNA TGTGCCAGCGAGGCGTCGGAGTACGCCTACAATGAGCAGTTCTTC.

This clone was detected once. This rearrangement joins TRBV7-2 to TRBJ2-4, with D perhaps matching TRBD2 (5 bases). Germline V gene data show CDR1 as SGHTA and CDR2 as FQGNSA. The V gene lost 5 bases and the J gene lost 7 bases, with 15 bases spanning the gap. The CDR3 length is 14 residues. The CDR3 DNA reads TGTGCCAGCAGCCCCCGGCAAACGGGGAACATTCAGTACTTC. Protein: CASSPRQTGNIQYF.

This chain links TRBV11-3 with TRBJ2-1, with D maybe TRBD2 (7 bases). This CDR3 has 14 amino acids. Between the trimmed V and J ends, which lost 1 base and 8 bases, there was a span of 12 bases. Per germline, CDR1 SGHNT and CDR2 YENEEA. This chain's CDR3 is CASSLGVGGDEQFF. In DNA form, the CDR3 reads TGTGCCAGCAGCTTAGGGGTAGGGGGGGATGAGCAGTTCTTC.

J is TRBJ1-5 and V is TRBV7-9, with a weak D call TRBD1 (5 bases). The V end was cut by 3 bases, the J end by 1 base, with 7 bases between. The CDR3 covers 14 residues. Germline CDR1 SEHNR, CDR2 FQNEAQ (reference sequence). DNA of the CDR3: TGTGCCAGCAGCTTCAAGGGGAGCAATCAGCCCCAGCATTTT. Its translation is CASSFKGSNQPQHF.

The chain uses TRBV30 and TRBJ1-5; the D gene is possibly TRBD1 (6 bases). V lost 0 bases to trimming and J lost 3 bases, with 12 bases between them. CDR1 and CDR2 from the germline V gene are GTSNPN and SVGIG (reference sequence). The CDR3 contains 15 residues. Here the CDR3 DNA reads TGTGCCTGGAGTGTGACAGGAATAAACAATCAGCCCCAGCATTTT. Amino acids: CAWSVTGINNQPQHF. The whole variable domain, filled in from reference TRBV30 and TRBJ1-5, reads SQTIHQWPATLVQPVGSPLSLECTVEGTSNPNLYWYRQAAGRGLQLLFYSVGIGQISSEVPQNLSASRPQDRQFILSSKKLLLSDSGFYLCAWSVTGINNQPQHFGDGTRLSIL.

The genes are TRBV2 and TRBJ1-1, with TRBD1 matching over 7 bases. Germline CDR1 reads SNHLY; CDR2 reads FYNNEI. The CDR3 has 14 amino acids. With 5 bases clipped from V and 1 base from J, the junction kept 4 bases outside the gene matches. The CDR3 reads CASSLQGKNTEAFF. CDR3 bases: TGTGCCAGCAGTTTACAGGGGAAGAACACTGAAGCTTTCTTT.

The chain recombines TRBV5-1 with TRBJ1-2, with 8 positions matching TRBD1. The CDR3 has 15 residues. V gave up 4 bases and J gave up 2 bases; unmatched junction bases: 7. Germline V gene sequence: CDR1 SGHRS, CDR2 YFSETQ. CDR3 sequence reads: CASSTGQGRNYGYTF. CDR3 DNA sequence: TGCGCCAGCAGCACCGGACAGGGCCGAAACTATGGCTACACCTTC. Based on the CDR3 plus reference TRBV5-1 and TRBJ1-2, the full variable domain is KAGVTQTPRYLIKTRGQQVTLSCSPISGHRSVSWYQQTPGQGLQFLFEYFSETQRNKGNFPGRFSGRQFSNSRSEMNVSTLELGDSALYLCASSTGQGRNYGYTFGSGTRLTVV.

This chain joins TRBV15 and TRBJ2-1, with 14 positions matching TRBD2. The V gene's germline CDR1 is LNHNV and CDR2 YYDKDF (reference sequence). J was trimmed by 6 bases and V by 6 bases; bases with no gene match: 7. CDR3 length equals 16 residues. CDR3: CATRLQTSGRANEQFF. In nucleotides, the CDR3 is TGTGCCACCAGACTACAGACTAGCGGGAGGGCCAATGAGCAGTTCTTC. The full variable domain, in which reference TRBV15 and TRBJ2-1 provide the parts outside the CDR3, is DAMVIQNPRYQVTQFGKPVTLSCSQTLNHNVMYWYQQKSSQAPKLLFHYYDKDFNNEADTPDNFQSRRPNTSFCFLDIRSPGLGDTAMYLCATRLQTSGRANEQFFGPGTRLTVL.

The chain's CDR3 is CASSYSLDRGYEQYF. Here the CDR3 DNA reads TGTGCCAGCAGTTACTCGCTGGACAGGGGTTACGAGCAGTACTTC. This chain uses TRBV6-5 with TRBJ2-7; 9 bases are shared with TRBD1. Germline loops: CDR1 MNHEY, CDR2 SVGAGI. V dropped 0 bases and J dropped 4; count of bases not matched to a gene: 4. CDR3 length: 15 residues.

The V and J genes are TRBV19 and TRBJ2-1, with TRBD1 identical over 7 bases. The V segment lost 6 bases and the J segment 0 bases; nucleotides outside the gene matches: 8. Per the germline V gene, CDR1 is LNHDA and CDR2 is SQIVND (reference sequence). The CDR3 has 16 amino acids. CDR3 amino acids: CASSQTTGSSYNEQFF. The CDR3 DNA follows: TGTGCCAGTAGCCAAACGACAGGGAGCTCCTACAATGAGCAGTTCTTC.

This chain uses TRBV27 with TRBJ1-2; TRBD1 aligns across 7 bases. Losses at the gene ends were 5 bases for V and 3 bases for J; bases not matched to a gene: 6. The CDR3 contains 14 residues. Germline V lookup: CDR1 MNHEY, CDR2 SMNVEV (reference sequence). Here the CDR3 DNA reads TGTGCCAGCAGTAGAGACAGGGATGACTATGGCTACACCTTC. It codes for CASSRDRDDYGYTF.

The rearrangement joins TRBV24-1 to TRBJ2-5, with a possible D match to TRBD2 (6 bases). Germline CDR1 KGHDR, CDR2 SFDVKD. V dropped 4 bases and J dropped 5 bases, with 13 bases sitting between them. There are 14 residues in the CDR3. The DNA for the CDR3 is TGTGCCACCAGTGAGGTAGGGACTCGGGAGACCCAGTACTTC. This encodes CATSEVGTRETQYF.

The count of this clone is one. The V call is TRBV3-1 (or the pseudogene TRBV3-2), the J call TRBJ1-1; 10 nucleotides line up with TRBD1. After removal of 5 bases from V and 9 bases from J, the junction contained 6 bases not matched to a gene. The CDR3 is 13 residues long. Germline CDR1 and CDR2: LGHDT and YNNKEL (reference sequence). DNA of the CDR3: TGTGCCAGCAGCTACCGGGACAGGGGTAAAGCTTTCTTT. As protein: CASSYRDRGKAFF.

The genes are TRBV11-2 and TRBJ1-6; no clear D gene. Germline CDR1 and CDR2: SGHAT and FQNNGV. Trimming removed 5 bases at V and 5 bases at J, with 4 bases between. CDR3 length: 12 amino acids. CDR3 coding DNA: TGTGCCAGCAGCCTTGATAATTCACCCCTCCACTTT. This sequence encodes CASSLDNSPLHF.

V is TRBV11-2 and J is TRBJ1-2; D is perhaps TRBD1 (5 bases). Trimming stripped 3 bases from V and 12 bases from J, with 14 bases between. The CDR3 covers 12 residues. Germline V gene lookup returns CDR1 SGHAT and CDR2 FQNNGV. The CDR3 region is CASSLSQGRNTF. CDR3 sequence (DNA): TGTGCCAGCAGCTTGTCTCAGGGAAGGAACACCTTC.